A selection of T cell receptor beta chains follows, all from one sample in a study of tumor-infiltrating lymphocytes in primary liver carcinoma. One entry per CDR3 protein results from TCRdb running MiXCR on the multiplex PCR reads. The sample includes about 320,000 distinct CDR3 sequences, 50% to 70% seen only once; the top ten take roughly 10%. Sequenced input: peripheral blood. The receptors stem from a middle-aged man with primary liver carcinoma and hepatitis B virus infection. Each CDR3 is given with its conserved first and last residue. D genes are given only for firm matches. Size is omitted from some rows. Given values are once, few, many or a class for expanded clones.

TRBJ2-6	TRBD1	TRBV9	.	CASSAGTGSYSGANVLTF	TGTGCCAGTAGCGCGGGGACAGGGAGTTATTCTGGGGCCAACGTCCTGACTTTC
TRBJ1-2	.	TRBV6-6	.	CASRGEGGYTF	TGTGCCAGCCGGGGAGAGGGTGGCTACACCTTC
TRBJ2-5	TRBD1	TRBV6-1	many	CASSDQGAVTQYF	TGTGCCAGCAGTGACCAGGGGGCGGTGACCCAGTACTTC
TRBJ1-4	TRBD1	TRBV6-1	.	CASSEAQGVSEKLFF	TGTGCCAGCAGTGAAGCTCAGGGGGTTAGTGAAAAACTGTTTTTT
TRBJ1-1	TRBD1	TRBV10-3	.	CAITRTGGDTEAFF	TGTGCCATCACTCGGACAGGGGGGGACACTGAAGCTTTCTTT
TRBJ2-4	.	TRBV12-3/TRBV12-4	.	CASSLSARAKNIQYF	TGTGCCAGCAGTTTATCAGCGAGAGCCAAAAACATTCAGTACTTC
TRBJ1-5	.	TRBV7-9	once	CASSLVVGGSGNQPQHF	TGTGCCAGCAGCTTAGTGGTTGGAGGTAGCGGCAATCAGCCCCAGCATTTT
TRBJ1-2	.	TRBV24-1	.	CATSAGADGYTF	TGTGCCACCAGTGCCGGGGCAGATGGCTACACCTTC
TRBJ2-1	TRBD2	TRBV7-9	few	CAGGREVRNEQFF	TGTGCCGGGGGGCGGGAGGTGAGGAATGAGCAGTTCTTC
TRBJ2-6	.	TRBV12-3/TRBV12-4	many	CASSGASSGANVLTF	TGTGCCAGCAGCGGGGCTTCCTCTGGGGCCAACGTCCTGACTTTC
TRBJ1-5	TRBD1	TRBV12-3/TRBV12-4	many	CASSLGTGGNQPQHF	TGTGCCAGCAGTTTAGGGACAGGGGGGAATCAGCCCCAGCATTTT
TRBJ1-5	TRBD1	TRBV6-1	.	CASRTTGTGDIVRFQPQHF	TGTGCCAGCAGGACGACCGGGACAGGGGACATCGTCAGGTTTCAGCCCCAGCATTTT
TRBJ2-5	.	TRBV4-1	many	CASSLLLGHKAETQYF	TGCGCCAGCAGCCTCCTACTAGGACACAAGGCGGAGACCCAGTACTTC
TRBJ2-5	.	TRBV5-1	.	CPSSTRTLEETQYF	TGCCCCAGCAGCACAAGGACTTTGGAAGAGACCCAGTACTTC
TRBJ2-3	TRBD1	TRBV20-1	.	CSASDGQGGSDTQYF	TGCAGTGCTAGTGATGGACAGGGAGGTTCAGATACGCAGTATTTT
TRBJ2-5	.	TRBV6-5	many	CASTSGDEETQYF	TGTGCCAGCACCTCAGGGGATGAAGAGACCCAGTACTTC
TRBJ1-1	.	TRBV29-1	.	CSTGPANTEAFF	TGCAGCACGGGCCCGGCTAACACTGAAGCTTTCTTT